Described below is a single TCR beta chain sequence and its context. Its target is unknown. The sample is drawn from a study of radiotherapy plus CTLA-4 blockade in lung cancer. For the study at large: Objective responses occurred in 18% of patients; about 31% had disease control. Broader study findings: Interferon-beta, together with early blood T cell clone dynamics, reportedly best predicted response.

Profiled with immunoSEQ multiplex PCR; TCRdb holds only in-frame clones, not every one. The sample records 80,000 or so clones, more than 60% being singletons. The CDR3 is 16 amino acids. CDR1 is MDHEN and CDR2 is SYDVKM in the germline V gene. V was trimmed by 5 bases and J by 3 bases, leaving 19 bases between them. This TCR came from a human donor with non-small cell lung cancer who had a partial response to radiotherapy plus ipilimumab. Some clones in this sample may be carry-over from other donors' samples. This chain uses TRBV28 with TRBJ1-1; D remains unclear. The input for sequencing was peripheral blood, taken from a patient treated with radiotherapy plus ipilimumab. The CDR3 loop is CASSESIKEKDTEAFF. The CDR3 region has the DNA TGTGCCAGCAGTGAGTCTATAAAGGAGAAGGACACTGAAGCTTTCTTT.